This entry is about one TCR beta chain. The data are from a study of control samples from healthy donors and cancer patients. In germline, CDR1 is MNHEY, CDR2 SMNVEV (reference sequence). V was pared by 3 bases and J by 10 bases, with 12 bases between. This CDR3 contains 13 residues. Clones were read by immunoSEQ multiplex PCR, and TCRdb kept only the in-frame ones, dropping some. The repertoire has about 160,000 clones, roughly 90% of them found once; the top ten carry about 12%. V usage is TRBV27 and J usage is TRBJ1-4; D gene unclear. Sequencing was done on a sample of blood. The clonotype comes from a young man in good health. CDR3 nucleotides: TGTGCCAGCAGTTTCTGGAGGGATGGAAAACTGTTTTTT. Encoded protein: CASSFWRDGKLFF.